The following is a TCR beta chain sequence with its context. The entry originates in a study of beta chain features in type 1 diabetes. Reverse transcribing all isolated RNA meant expressed TCRB transcripts were sequenced. Assay: immunoSEQ multiplex PCR; the TCRdb copy retains only in-frame clones and omits some. Of over 150,000 clones listed, approximately 13% were seen once; the top ten hold 0.5% to 0.75%. The CDR3 is 13 residues long. CDR1 MNHNS and CDR2 SASEGT come from the germline V gene. Trimming removed 3 bases from V and 3 bases from J, with 5 bases in between. The chain carries TRBV6-1 and TRBJ2-2; no clear D gene. The sequence was collected from a woman between 18 and 29 years old in good health. The sequenced sample was central memory CD4+ T cells from blood. The CDR3 sequence: CASSEGHTGELFF. The CDR3 coding sequence is TGTGCCAGCAGTGAGGGCCACACCGGGGAGCTGTTTTTT.